The 21 T cell receptor beta chains reported below all come from one sample, sequenced in a study of cytomegalovirus exposure and HLA in healthy donors. The study ran its PCR with 60 Vbeta and 13 Jbeta primers. The data were produced by immunoSEQ multiplex PCR, yet TCRdb's version contains in-frame clones alone and is incomplete. This table has approximately 160,000 clones, 68% appearing once. Sequences were obtained from PBMCs. These receptors were obtained from a woman under 30 in good health and CMV-seropositive.

The rearrangement uses TRBV7-9 and TRBJ1-1; D uncertain. The germline gives CDR1 SEHNR, CDR2 FQNEAQ (reference sequence). The CDR3 loop spans 13 amino acids. V lost 5 bases and J 4 bases, leaving 11 bases between the germline ends. The chain's CDR3 is CASSVEQSTEAFF. CDR3 coding DNA: TGTGCCAGCAGCGTAGAACAGTCCACTGAAGCTTTCTTT. The complete variable domain, with remaining parts taken from reference TRBV7-9 and TRBJ1-1, reads DTGVSQNPRHKITKRGQNVTFRCDPISEHNRLYWYRQTLGQGPEFLTYFQNEAQLEKSRLLSDRFSAERPKGSFSTLEIQRTEQGDSAMYLCASSVEQSTEAFFGQGTRLTVV.

The rearrangement uses TRBV18 and TRBJ2-1; tentatively, D is TRBD2 (5 bases). This CDR3 comprises 14 residues. The V end lost 3 bases, the J end lost 5 bases, and 11 bases lay between the germline ends. Germline lookup yields CDR1 KGHSH and CDR2 LQKENI. The CDR3 sequence is CASSPRVNDNEQFF. The CDR3 region has the DNA TGTGCCAGCTCACCGAGGGTTAACGACAATGAGCAGTTCTTC.

The gene calls are TRBV5-1 and TRBJ2-7, with D possibly TRBD1 on 6 matching bases. The germline V gene encodes CDR1 SGHRS and CDR2 YFSETQ. The CDR3 runs 14 residues. Trimming removed 10 bases at V and 0 bases at J, with 17 bases between. CDR3 amino acids: CAPRRDTDSYEQYF. For the CDR3, the DNA is TGCGCCCCCCGCCGGGACACGGACTCCTACGAGCAGTACTTC.

This chain joins TRBV30 and TRBJ1-4; the D gene is possibly TRBD1 (6 bases). The CDR3 sequence is 12 residues long. Germline CDR1 and CDR2: GTSNPN and SVGIG (reference sequence). Deletions cut 5 bases from V and 8 bases from J, with 12 bases between. The CDR3 DNA sequence: TGTGCCTGGTCCCGGGACACCGAAAAACTGTTTTTT. Amino acid sequence: CAWSRDTEKLFF. The full variable domain, completed using reference TRBV30 and TRBJ1-4, is SQTIHQWPATLVQPVGSPLSLECTVEGTSNPNLYWYRQAAGRGLQLLFYSVGIGQISSEVPQNLSASRPQDRQFILSSKKLLLSDSGFYLCAWSRDTEKLFFGSGTQLSVL.

The V call is TRBV7-2, the J call TRBJ1-2, with 10 bases lining up with TRBD1. V was clipped by 4 bases and J by 4 bases; unmatched bases: 3. The CDR3 runs 14 residues. The germline V gene has CDR1 SGHTA and CDR2 FQGNSA. The CDR3 loop reads CASSSGQGTYGYTF. The CDR3 DNA reads TGTGCCAGCAGCTCGGGACAGGGGACCTATGGCTACACCTTC.

This clone was seen a few times. The genes are TRBV7-3 and TRBJ1-2; 10 bases line up with TRBD1. Germline V gene lookup returns CDR1 SGHTA and CDR2 FQGTGA. CDR3 size: 14 residues. V lost 4 bases to trimming and J lost 3 bases; unmatched junction nucleotides: 2. The DNA for the CDR3 is TGTGCCAGCAGCTCCGGACAGGGGGACTATGGCTACACCTTC. Translation gives CASSSGQGDYGYTF.

This sequence joins TRBV7-2 and TRBJ1-2; tentative D call: TRBD1 (6 bases). The CDR3 runs 15 residues. V was trimmed by 5 bases and J by 2 bases, leaving 15 bases between them. Germline assignment: CDR1 SGHTA and CDR2 FQGNSA. The CDR3 is CASSPGGGGNYGYTF. CDR3 nucleotides: TGTGCCAGCAGCCCTGGGGGGGGCGGGAACTATGGCTACACCTTC. The whole variable domain, remainder taken from reference TRBV7-2 and TRBJ1-2, is GAGVSQSPSNKVTEKGKDVELRCDPISGHTALYWYRQSLGQGLEFLIYFQGNSAPDKSGLPSDRFSAERTGGSVSTLTIQRTQQEDSAVYLCASSPGGGGNYGYTFGSGTRLTVV.

The J gene is TRBJ2-5, the V gene TRBV7-9, with 7 bases that match TRBD2. The germline gives CDR1 SEHNR, CDR2 FQNEAQ (reference sequence). Trimming took 3 bases from V and 5 from J; bases not matched to a gene: 15. This CDR3 spans 17 amino acids. The DNA for the CDR3 is TGTGCCAGCAGCTTGAATTTTTTACGGGGAGGGGCGGAGACCCAGTACTTC. Translating it yields CASSLNFLRGGAETQYF.

This clone has just a few counts. This sequence joins TRBV27 and TRBJ2-7; 9 bases align to TRBD1. J was trimmed by 2 bases and V by 6 bases; bases with no gene match: 11. Germline assignment: CDR1 MNHEY and CDR2 SMNVEV (reference sequence). The CDR3 totals 16 residues. The CDR3 DNA follows: TGTGCCAGCAGCGTATACCCGGGACAGGGAACCTACGAGCAGTACTTC. As protein: CASSVYPGQGTYEQYF.

The genes are TRBV15 and TRBJ1-6, with 7 bases that match TRBD1. The junction had 7 bases not matched to a gene; V was cut back by 3 bases and J by 5 bases. Germline CDR1 and CDR2: LNHNV and YYDKDF (reference sequence). There are 16 residues in the CDR3. For the CDR3, the DNA is TGTGCCACCAGCAGCGCGGGACAGCGGGATAATTCACCCCTCCACTTT. Translating gives CATSSAGQRDNSPLHF.

This clone was detected a few times. The chain couples TRBV9 to TRBJ2-7; 7 bases are shared with TRBD2. This CDR3 has 14 amino acids. Losses at the gene ends were 1 base for V and 2 bases for J; bases not matched to a gene: 3. Germline CDR1 reads SGDLS; CDR2 reads YYNGEE. The CDR3: CASSVLADPYEQYF. The DNA of the CDR3 is TGTGCCAGCAGCGTACTAGCGGACCCCTACGAGCAGTACTTC.

The rearrangement links TRBV10-1 to TRBJ2-3, with 7 bases matching TRBD2. CDR3 length equals 14 residues. The germline gives CDR1 WNHNN, CDR2 SYGVQD (reference sequence). Trimming removed 7 bases from V and 4 bases from J; junction bases left unmatched: 8. CDR3 sequence: CASNKGGPADTQYF. CDR3 nucleotide sequence: TGCGCCAGCAATAAGGGAGGGCCGGCAGATACGCAGTATTTT.

The rearrangement uses TRBV5-6 and TRBJ2-7; 12 bases are a match to TRBD2. Trimming took 5 bases from V and 4 from J; bases not matched to a gene: 7. This CDR3 has 15 amino acids. The germline V gene has CDR1 SGHDT and CDR2 YYEEEE. For the CDR3, the DNA is TGTGCCAGCAGTTTCGGACTAGCGGGACCGTACGAGCAGTACTTC. Its protein product is CASSFGLAGPYEQYF.

J is TRBJ1-2 and V is TRBV5-1; D is perhaps TRBD1 (6 bases). Germline values: CDR1 SGHRS, CDR2 YFSETQ. The CDR3 is made up of 11 amino acids. V lost 3 bases and J 8 bases, leaving 8 bases between the germline ends. This chain's CDR3 is CASSSGVGYTF. The CDR3 region has the DNA TGCGCCAGCAGCTCAGGGGTAGGCTACACCTTC. Filled out from reference TRBV5-1 and TRBJ1-2, the complete variable domain reads KAGVTQTPRYLIKTRGQQVTLSCSPISGHRSVSWYQQTPGQGLQFLFEYFSETQRNKGNFPGRFSGRQFSNSRSEMNVSTLELGDSALYLCASSSGVGYTFGSGTRLTVV.

The sample holds one count of this clone. The chain uses TRBV5-6 and TRBJ1-1, with 7 bases identical to TRBD1. This CDR3 is built from 17 residues. In germline, CDR1 is SGHDT, CDR2 YYEEEE. V trimming: 0 bases; J trimming: 4 bases; junction bases outside the gene matches: 12. The CDR3 is CASSLGVGGDRSTEAFF. Here the CDR3 DNA reads TGTGCCAGCAGCTTGGGAGTAGGGGGCGATCGTAGCACTGAAGCTTTCTTT.

This clone occurred a few times. The chain carries TRBV9 and TRBJ2-1; D is possibly TRBD2 (5 bases). The CDR3 sequence is 15 residues long. Trimming took off 2 bases at V and 0 bases at J, with 9 bases between the two ends. In germline, CDR1 is SGDLS, CDR2 YYNGEE. Here the CDR3 reads CASSVNSGSYNEQFF. As DNA, the CDR3 is TGTGCCAGCAGCGTTAACAGCGGCTCCTACAATGAGCAGTTCTTC.

This clone has only a few counts. In the same sample, other DNA sequences code for this CDR3. The genes are TRBV5-1 and TRBJ2-7; D gene ambiguous. V lost 0 bases and J lost 2, with 12 bases in between. The germline V gene encodes CDR1 SGHRS and CDR2 YFSETQ. CDR3 length equals 15 residues. DNA of the CDR3: TGCGCCAGCAGCTTGGGCCGGAGTACCACCTACGAGCAGTACTTC. This sequence encodes CASSLGRSTTYEQYF.

The chain couples TRBV6-4 to TRBJ2-5; D perhaps matches TRBD1 (8 bases). V was pared by 10 bases and J by 11 bases, with 20 bases between. The CDR3 covers 12 residues. Germline assignment: CDR1 MRHNA and CDR2 SNTAGT. DNA for the CDR3: TGTGCCACCCTACAGGGGGAGGGAGAGCAGTACTTC. It encodes CATLQGEGEQYF.

The chain joins TRBV27 to TRBJ2-7; a weak D match, TRBD2 (5 bases). V was pared by 6 bases and J by 5 bases, with 17 bases between. Germline V gene lookup returns CDR1 MNHEY and CDR2 SMNVEV (reference sequence). This CDR3 is 14 amino acids long. CDR3 loop: CASSRRGFGDEQYF. The DNA of the CDR3 is TGTGCCAGCAGCCGCAGAGGGTTTGGGGACGAGCAGTACTTC.

This clone has a handful of counts. The rearrangement joins TRBV19 to TRBJ1-5; no firm D call. Between the trimmed V and J ends, which lost 3 bases and 2 bases, there was a span of 11 bases. The germline gives CDR1 LNHDA, CDR2 SQIVND (reference sequence). The length of the CDR3 is 15 residues. The CDR3 here is CASSMGKGGNQPQHF. The CDR3 nucleotides read TGTGCCAGTAGTATGGGGAAGGGAGGCAATCAGCCCCAGCATTTT.

This clone has more than one count but fewer than ten. V gene TRBV7-9 combines with J gene TRBJ2-2; TRBD2 agrees at 9 bases. Germline loops: CDR1 SEHNR, CDR2 FQNEAQ (reference sequence). Germline trimming cut 4 bases from V and 5 bases from J; bases unmatched to any gene: 11. The CDR3 has 17 amino acids. The CDR3 protein is CASSSDRTSDGTGELFF. CDR3 in DNA: TGTGCCAGCAGCTCCGATCGGACTAGCGATGGGACCGGGGAGCTGTTTTTT.